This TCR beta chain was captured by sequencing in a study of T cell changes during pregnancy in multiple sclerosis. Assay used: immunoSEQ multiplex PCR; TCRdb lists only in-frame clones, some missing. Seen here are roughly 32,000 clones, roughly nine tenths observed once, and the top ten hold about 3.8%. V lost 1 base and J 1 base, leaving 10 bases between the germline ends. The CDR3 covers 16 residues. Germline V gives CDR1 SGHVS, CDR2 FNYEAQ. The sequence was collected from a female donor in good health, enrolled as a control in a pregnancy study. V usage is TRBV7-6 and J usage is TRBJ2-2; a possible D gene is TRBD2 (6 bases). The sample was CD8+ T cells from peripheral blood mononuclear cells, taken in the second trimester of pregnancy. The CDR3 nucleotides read TGTGCCAGCAGCTTAGTCGCGGGGCTGAACACCGGGGAGCTGTTTTTT. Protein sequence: CASSLVAGLNTGELFF.